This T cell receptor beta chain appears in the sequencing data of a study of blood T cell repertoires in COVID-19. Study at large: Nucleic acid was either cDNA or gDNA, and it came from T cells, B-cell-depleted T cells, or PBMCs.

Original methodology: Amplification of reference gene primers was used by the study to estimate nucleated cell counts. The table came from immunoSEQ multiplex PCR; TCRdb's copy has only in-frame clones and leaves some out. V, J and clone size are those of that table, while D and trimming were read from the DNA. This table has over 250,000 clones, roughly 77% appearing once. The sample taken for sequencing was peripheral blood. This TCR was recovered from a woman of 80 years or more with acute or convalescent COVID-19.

Here the CDR3 reads CASSFLMGAGQAGDTQYF. The DNA of the CDR3 is TGCGCCAGCAGCTTCTTAATGGGCGCAGGACAGGCAGGGGATACGCAGTATTTT. The chain is built from TRBV5-1 and TRBJ2-3, with 7 bases lining up with TRBD1. This CDR3 has 18 amino acids. V was pared by 2 bases and J by 6 bases, with 18 bases of the junction left unmatched. Germline V CDR1 and CDR2: SGHRS, YFSETQ.